The clone carrying this T cell receptor (beta chain) was recorded a few times. What it recognizes is unknown. This sample is drawn from a study of beta chain features in type 1 diabetes. Cells sorted by CD45RO/CCR7/CD25/CD127/CD95/CD27 comprised CD4+ naive, central memory, regulatory and stem cell-like memory cells. This CDR3 region has 16 residues. The trim removed 5 bases at V and 3 bases at J, leaving 11 bases unmatched. The germline V gene encodes CDR1 PRHDT and CDR2 FYEKMQ (reference sequence). Study observations and caveats: For type 1 diabetes patients, VDJ junctions showed fewer insertions and more deletions. A cDNA-based sequencing approach could over-represent cells with high TCR expression. In these data, an HLA type influence on TCRB rearrangement remained unresolved.

As every portion of the isolated RNA was reverse transcribed, the sequencing read expressed TCRB transcripts. This table comes from immunoSEQ multiplex PCR, and its TCRdb copy is limited to in-frame clones, with some not included. This table holds 600,000 to 650,000 clones, roughly a sixth found once. The TCR comes from a man aged 18 to 30 in good health. This chain joins TRBV13 and TRBJ2-7; 9 bases fit TRBD2. Sequenced input: naive CD4+ T cells from blood. In nucleotides, the CDR3 is TGTGCCAGCAGCCCCCGGCAGGTAGCGGGAGTCTACGAGCAGTACTTC. This sequence encodes CASSPRQVAGVYEQYF.